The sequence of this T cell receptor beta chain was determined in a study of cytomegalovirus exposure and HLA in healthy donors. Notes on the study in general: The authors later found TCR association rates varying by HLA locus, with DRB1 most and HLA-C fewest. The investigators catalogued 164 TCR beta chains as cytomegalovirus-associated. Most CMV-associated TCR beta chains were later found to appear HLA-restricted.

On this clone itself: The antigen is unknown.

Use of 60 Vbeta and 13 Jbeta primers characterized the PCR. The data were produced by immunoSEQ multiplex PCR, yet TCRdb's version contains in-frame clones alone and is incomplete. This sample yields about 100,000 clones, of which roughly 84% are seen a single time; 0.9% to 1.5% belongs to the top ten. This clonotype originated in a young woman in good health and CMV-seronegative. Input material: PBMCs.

CDR3 sequence reads: CASSIGEGLWVNQPQHF. The CDR3 nucleotides read TGTGCCAGTAGTATAGGGGAGGGCCTGTGGGTCAATCAGCCCCAGCATTTT. The chain joins TRBV19 to TRBJ1-5; D call uncertain. Between the trimmed V and J ends, which lost 1 base and 3 bases, there was a span of 16 bases. Germline CDR1 is LNHDA and CDR2 is SQIVND (reference sequence). The CDR3 contains 17 residues.